This entry is about one T cell receptor beta chain. Its antigen target is currently unknown. Per-base quality was not reported, and no clone a single base away is much larger than it. TCRbeta CDR3 regions were amplified from genomic DNA using the immunoSEQ Assay, a bias-controlled multiplex PCR. The study's processing was this. Within the assay, amplification of reference gene primers was used to estimate how many nucleated cells each sample contained. To quantify the absolute abundance of each unique TCRbeta CDR3 rearrangement, sequence reads were collapsed and filtered. For each sample, productive Simpson clonality was calculated as the square root of Simpson's diversity index over productive rearrangements. Sourced from immuneACCESS, this table was stored by TCRdb with only in-frame sequences that have V and J called. A share of the clones is absent; for the studies checked, an unresolved V gene accounts for under half, and the remainder has no known explanation. D and trimming were read from the DNA, whereas the V and J calls and clone size are those reported in that table. Counted in this sample were some 120,000 clones; roughly four fifths of them appeared once. About 17% of the sample is held by the ten biggest clonotypes.

Collaborating institutions collected whole blood in K2EDTA tubes following their own protocols. For TCRbeta analysis, collaborator samples were shipped as frozen whole blood, as isolated PBMCs, or as DNA extracted from either sample type. This sample was included in a study of blood T cell repertoires in COVID-19 (dated by TCRdb to the early 2020s). A note on the overall study: Samples from collaborators originated in the United States, Italy and Spain and spanned both the acute and convalescent phases of COVID-19. The prospective study material was composed of cDNA or gDNA derived from T cells, B-cell-depleted T cells, or PBMCs. The dataset comprised deeply sampled blood TCRbeta repertoires from subjects exposed to, actively infected with, or recovered from COVID-19. The repertoires were made available in a free public database intended to serve as a resource for research on the immune response to SARS-CoV-2. The samples were drawn from two sources: the first 160 participants of the ongoing ImmuneRACE study, and approximately 1,300 subjects contributed by 6 global collaborators. A de-identified subject ID, COVID-19 status, age in years and sex were almost always included in the sample metadata. Where available, HLA class I and class II types were taken from metadata supplied by the sample provider and were not determined by assay-based typing. What the work shows at the level of the full study, not this receptor alone: The amount of clinical and demographic metadata varied by source and participant and was provided uncurated.

V is cut by 3 bases and J by 5 bases, and the space between the germline ends is 13 bases. The CDR3 sequence holds 14 residues, the cysteine and phenylalanine included. Only the CDR3 part of the read is kept: 42 bases, read in frame from the first base. Based on the germline V gene, the CDR1 and CDR2 sequences are SGHDT and YYEEEE. Sequencing input: peripheral blood. This receptor chain uses TRBV5-6 and TRBJ2-3; TRBD1 is a weak D gene call, 6 bases matching. The sequence was obtained from a woman in her forties or fifties with acute or convalescent COVID-19. CDR3 reads: CASSSGQRVDTQYF. Here is the DNA: TGTGCCAGCAGCTCCGGACAGAGGGTAGATACGCAGTATTTT.